A single sample gave rise to the 24 T cell receptor beta chains below, sequenced in a study of memory CD4+ T cells and cytomegalovirus serostatus. The sort gate was single viable CD3+CD4+CD8-CD45RO+ cells for memory CD4+ T cells. Using immunoSEQ multiplex PCR, the repertoire was profiled, and TCRdb retains in-frame clones only, with some absent. The table lists some 95,000 clones, 75% to 90% of them singletons. The sample comprised memory CD4+ T cells from blood. The receptors originated from an adult in good health and CMV-seropositive.

The J gene is TRBJ2-5, the V gene TRBV20-1; D uncertain. Trimming pared 5 bases from V and 1 base from J, leaving 5 bases between. Per the germline V gene, CDR1 is DFQATT and CDR2 is SNEGSKA (reference sequence). This CDR3 has 11 residues. CDR3 sequence reads: CSARSQETQYF. DNA of the CDR3: TGCAGTGCTCGTAGCCAAGAGACCCAGTACTTC.

The chain employs TRBV7-3 and TRBJ2-4; D perhaps matches TRBD2 (6 bases). CDR1 and CDR2 (germline): SGHTA, FQGTGA. The CDR3 length is 14 residues. V lost 6 bases and J 7 bases, leaving 16 bases between the germline ends. Written as DNA, the CDR3 is TGTGCCAGCAGTCAAGGGACGGCGGGGAACATTCAGTACTTC. It yields the protein CASSQGTAGNIQYF.

In DNA form, the CDR3 reads TGTGCCAGCAGTTTTGGACTCCAAAGGTACAATGAGCAGTTCTTC. Protein product: CASSFGLQRYNEQFF. The chain combines TRBV27 with TRBJ2-1; D is perhaps TRBD2 (5 bases). Looked up from germline, CDR1 is MNHEY and CDR2 is SMNVEV (reference sequence). V was trimmed by 3 bases and J by 4 bases, leaving 13 bases between them. The length of the CDR3 is 15 residues.

V is TRBV29-1 and J is TRBJ2-4; 11 nucleotides line up with TRBD2. The germline V gene encodes CDR1 SQVTM and CDR2 ANQGSEA. V lost 6 bases to trimming and J lost 12 bases; unmatched junction nucleotides: 10. This CDR3 comprises 13 residues. The CDR3 DNA reads TGCAGCGTGGCTCTAGCGGGAGGAGGAAATCAGTACTTC. This translates into CSVALAGGGNQYF.

This clone was observed a few times. The chain couples TRBV5-1 to TRBJ1-2; perhaps TRBD1 as D (5 bases). V lost 4 bases and J 7 bases, leaving 17 bases between the germline ends. The CDR3 sequence is 14 residues long. Germline assignment: CDR1 SGHRS and CDR2 YFSETQ. CDR3 sequence: CASSVGQGNAGYTF. DNA of the CDR3: TGCGCCAGCAGCGTCGGGCAGGGTAATGCTGGCTACACCTTC.

This chain connects TRBV10-3 to TRBJ1-1; perhaps TRBD1 as D (5 bases). Trimming shortened V by 0 bases and J by 4 bases, and 9 bases separated the two germline ends. The CDR3 sequence is 14 residues long. Germline loops: CDR1 ENHRY, CDR2 SYGVKD. The CDR3 sequence: CAISESEGSTEAFF. CDR3 DNA: TGTGCCATCAGTGAGTCGGAGGGGAGCACTGAAGCTTTCTTT.

V is TRBV5-1 and J is TRBJ2-5; D may be TRBD1 (5 bases). The CDR3 runs to 14 residues. Trimming removed 5 bases from V and 2 bases from J, with 13 bases in between. Germline V gives CDR1 SGHRS, CDR2 YFSETQ. The CDR3 DNA sequence: TGCGCCAGCAGTCGAACAGGTCAACAAGAGACCCAGTACTTC. The encoded protein is CASSRTGQQETQYF. Together with reference TRBV5-1 and TRBJ2-5, the CDR3 gives the full variable domain: KAGVTQTPRYLIKTRGQQVTLSCSPISGHRSVSWYQQTPGQGLQFLFEYFSETQRNKGNFPGRFSGRQFSNSRSEMNVSTLELGDSALYLCASSRTGQQETQYFGPGTRLLVL.

The chain combines TRBV30 with TRBJ2-7; 7 nucleotides line up with TRBD2. Germline CDR1 and CDR2: GTSNPN and SVGIG (reference sequence). The CDR3 length is 13 residues. V dropped 3 bases and J dropped 6; count of bases not matched to a gene: 8. The CDR3 DNA follows: TGTGCCTGGAGCGCCGGGAGGAACGTCGAGCAGTACTTC. Translating gives CAWSAGRNVEQYF.

The V gene is TRBV9, the J gene TRBJ2-1; TRBD2 agrees at 13 bases. J lost 10 bases, V lost 4 bases, and 8 bases had no gene match. Per the germline V gene, CDR1 is SGDLS and CDR2 is YYNGEE. This CDR3 has 15 residues. CDR3 DNA: TGTGCCAGCAGCCCCGGGACTAGCGGGGCAGGGGAGCAGTTCTTC. Amino acid sequence: CASSPGTSGAGEQFF.

The chain employs TRBV6-6 and TRBJ1-1; no clear D gene. V dropped 7 bases and J dropped 1 base, with 7 bases sitting between them. The CDR3 is made up of 12 amino acids. The germline CDR1 and CDR2 sequences are MNHNY and SVGAGI (reference sequence). The CDR3 spells CASTSQNTEAFF. CDR3 DNA sequence: TGTGCCAGCACCTCGCAGAACACTGAAGCTTTCTTT.

The chain has TRBV14 and TRBJ1-1, with D maybe TRBD1 (6 bases). Germline V gene lookup returns CDR1 SGHDN and CDR2 FVKESK. V lost 1 base, J lost 10 bases, and 16 bases lay in between. This CDR3 spans 14 amino acids. The DNA for the CDR3 is TGTGCCAGCAGCCAAGGGGGGGCGGTCTCCGGAGCTTTCTTT. The encoded protein is CASSQGGAVSGAFF.

The chain joins TRBV7-9 to TRBJ2-5; a weak D match, TRBD2 (5 bases). CDR3 size: 17 residues. V was clipped by 5 bases and J by 4 bases, with 23 bases between them. Germline CDR1 reads SEHNR; CDR2 reads FQNEAQ (reference sequence). CDR3 sequence: CASSPSRRGPTSETQYF. The CDR3 nucleotides read TGTGCCAGCAGCCCCTCTCGGCGAGGGCCTACTTCAGAGACCCAGTACTTC.

This chain links TRBV5-1 with TRBJ2-7; 10 nucleotides agree with TRBD2. Germline assignment: CDR1 SGHRS and CDR2 YFSETQ. The CDR3 length is 15 residues. The V segment lost 1 base and the J segment 2 bases; nucleotides outside the gene matches: 3. The DNA of the CDR3 is TGCGCCAGCAGCTTGTTAGCGGGAGGCGCCTACGAGCAGTACTTC. Its translation is CASSLLAGGAYEQYF.

The chain combines TRBV6-1 with TRBJ2-3; 7 bases agree with TRBD2. Germline lookup yields CDR1 MNHNS and CDR2 SASEGT. J was trimmed by 1 base and V by 1 base; bases with no gene match: 14. The CDR3 runs to 19 residues. CDR3 bases: TGTGCCAGCAGTGAAGAGCACGGAATTAGTGGGAGGGGCACAGATACGCAGTATTTT. It codes for CASSEEHGISGRGTDTQYF.

This chain uses TRBV9 with TRBJ1-1; D perhaps matches TRBD1 (6 bases). V was cut by 3 bases and J by 5 bases, with 14 bases left in between. The length of the CDR3 is 14 residues. The V gene's germline CDR1 is SGDLS and CDR2 YYNGEE. CDR3 residues: CASSARGSFTEAFF. CDR3 in DNA: TGTGCCAGCAGCGCAAGGGGGAGTTTTACTGAAGCTTTCTTT. The full variable domain, with the rest looked up from reference TRBV9 and TRBJ1-1, is DSGVTQTPKHLITATGQRVTLRCSPRSGDLSVYWYQQSLDQGLQFLIQYYNGEERAKGNILERFSAQQFPDLHSELNLSSLELGDSALYFCASSARGSFTEAFFGQGTRLTVV.

This clone has a handful of counts. The V call is TRBV7-8, the J call TRBJ2-2; D gene uncertain. Looked up from germline, CDR1 is SGHVS and CDR2 is FQNEAQ. V was shortened by 5 bases and J by 5 bases, with 9 bases between the two germline ends. The CDR3 loop spans 13 amino acids. CDR3 residues: CASSRGPTGELFF. The CDR3, as DNA: TGTGCCAGCAGCCGCGGACCAACCGGGGAGCTGTTTTTT.

The rearrangement uses TRBV29-1 and TRBJ2-3; 9 bases agree with TRBD2. The CDR3 is 14 residues long. Germline CDR1 reads SQVTM; CDR2 reads ANQGSEA. Germline trimming cut 5 bases from V and 2 bases from J; bases unmatched to any gene: 5. The CDR3 region is CSVLSGRTTDTQYF. The CDR3 nucleotides are TGCAGCGTTCTCAGCGGGAGGACCACAGATACGCAGTATTTT.

CDR3 in DNA: TGTGCCAGCAGCGTAGGGGGACAGGGGGACCACGAGCAGTACTTC. Translating it yields CASSVGGQGDHEQYF. The genes are TRBV9 and TRBJ2-7, with TRBD1 identical over 11 bases. The J segment lost 5 bases and the V segment lost 0 bases, leaving 4 bases of the junction unmatched. The CDR3 extends over 15 amino acids. Germline V gene lookup returns CDR1 SGDLS and CDR2 YYNGEE. Drawing the rest from reference TRBV9 and TRBJ2-7, the complete variable domain is DSGVTQTPKHLITATGQRVTLRCSPRSGDLSVYWYQQSLDQGLQFLIQYYNGEERAKGNILERFSAQQFPDLHSELNLSSLELGDSALYFCASSVGGQGDHEQYFGPGTRLTVT.

This chain uses TRBV7-2 with TRBJ2-7; 10 bases line up with TRBD2. The trim removed 5 bases at V and 1 base at J, leaving 11 bases unmatched. Germline CDR1 and CDR2: SGHTA and FQGNSA. The CDR3 has 17 amino acids. This CDR3 reads CASSPFGGSGRSYEQYF. In DNA, the CDR3 is TGTGCCAGCAGCCCGTTTGGGGGTAGCGGGAGGTCCTACGAGCAGTACTTC.

The chain uses TRBV7-3 and TRBJ2-3; D is uncertain. Per germline, CDR1 SGHTA and CDR2 FQGTGA. The CDR3 is 14 amino acids. Between the trimmed V and J ends, which lost 7 bases and 2 bases, there was a span of 13 bases. CDR3 nucleotide sequence: TGTGCCAGCAAGGGCAGCGTACCCACAGATACGCAGTATTTT. It is translated as CASKGSVPTDTQYF.

The rearrangement links TRBV30 to TRBJ2-1, with D possibly being TRBD2 (5 bases). V was shortened by 5 bases and J by 0 bases, with 11 bases between the two germline ends. In germline, CDR1 is GTSNPN, CDR2 SVGIG (reference sequence). The CDR3 runs 14 residues. Written as DNA, the CDR3 is TGTGCCTGGGGAAAGCGGAGCTCCTACAATGAGCAGTTCTTC. This sequence encodes CAWGKRSSYNEQFF. Full variable domain (outside the CDR3, taken from reference TRBV30 and TRBJ2-1): SQTIHQWPATLVQPVGSPLSLECTVEGTSNPNLYWYRQAAGRGLQLLFYSVGIGQISSEVPQNLSASRPQDRQFILSSKKLLLSDSGFYLCAWGKRSSYNEQFFGPGTRLTVL.

The gene calls are TRBV6-5 and TRBJ1-2; D unresolved. The V gene lost 0 bases and the J gene lost 2 bases, with 7 bases spanning the gap. The germline CDR1 and CDR2 sequences are MNHEY and SVGAGI. This CDR3 is 14 amino acids long. DNA for the CDR3: TGTGCCAGCAGTTACTCGGCACAAAACTATGGCTACACCTTC. It translates to CASSYSAQNYGYTF.

The chain employs TRBV2 and TRBJ2-4; unclear D gene. There are 15 residues in the CDR3. CDR1 is SNHLY, CDR2 FYNNEI, per germline. V lost 7 bases, J lost 0 bases, and 13 bases lay in between. The CDR3, as DNA: TGTGCCAGCACCGCCGAGTGGGCAGCCAAAAACATTCAGTACTTC. Its protein product is CASTAEWAAKNIQYF. Based on the CDR3 plus reference TRBV2 and TRBJ2-4, the full variable domain is EPEVTQTPSHQVTQMGQEVILRCVPISNHLYFYWYRQILGQKVEFLVSFYNNEISEKSEIFDDQFSVERPDGSNFTLKIRSTKLEDSAMYFCASTAEWAAKNIQYFGAGTRLSVL.

The V gene is TRBV5-1, the J gene TRBJ2-6; D is ambiguous. This CDR3 has 15 amino acids. Germline CDR1 SGHRS, CDR2 YFSETQ. V lost 4 bases, J lost 1 base, and 9 bases lay in between. The CDR3: CASSDPESGANVLTF. The DNA of the CDR3 is TGCGCCAGCAGCGACCCAGAGTCTGGGGCCAACGTCCTGACTTTC. The full variable domain, with the rest looked up from reference TRBV5-1 and TRBJ2-6, is KAGVTQTPRYLIKTRGQQVTLSCSPISGHRSVSWYQQTPGQGLQFLFEYFSETQRNKGNFPGRFSGRQFSNSRSEMNVSTLELGDSALYLCASSDPESGANVLTFGAGSRLTVL.